The 25 T cell receptor beta chains reported below all come from one sample, sequenced in a study of CD8+ T cells in alopecia areata. RNA, once extracted, was reverse transcribed into cDNA for use as the sequencing template. Data came from immunoSEQ multiplex PCR; TCRdb stores just in-frame clones and leaves some out. This record lists about 6,000 clones, none seen once only, and the top ten clones contain about 30%. Using CD4, CD8alpha, NKG2D, NKG2ACE and other markers, pooled cutaneous lymph node cells were sorted. Source material: CD8+ T cells sorted from a lymph node. The receptors stem from a C3H/HeJ mouse with alopecia areata. Strain MHC haplotype: H2-k.

This clone was recorded a few times. All gene names here are mouse names. Read data end 4 residues before the CDR3 end; the end is taken from the germline J gene. The chain combines TRBV13-2 with TRBJ2-1; 8 nucleotides agree with TRBD2. There are 16 residues in the CDR3. The V gene's germline CDR1 is NNHNN and CDR2 SYGAGS (reference sequence). V was pared by 0 bases and J by 3 bases, with 5 bases of the junction left unmatched. The CDR3 bases that were read are TGTGCCAGCGGTGATGCTTACTGGGGGATCTATGCT. Protein: CASGDAYWGIYA. The whole CDR3 sequence reads CASGDAYWGIYAEQFF.

A word on this clone: Gene labels here are mouse ones. The CDR3 is cut off 4 residues early in the read; its end comes from the germline J gene. This chain uses TRBV19 with TRBJ2-5; 7 bases match TRBD2. The CDR3 contains 15 residues. The junction had 6 bases not matched to a gene; V was cut back by 5 bases and J by 0 bases. Germline lookup yields CDR1 FNHDT and CDR2 SITEND (reference sequence). CDR3 protein: CASSPLGVNQDTQYF. CDR3 DNA, as far as it was read: TGTGCCAGCAGCCCCCTGGGGGTTAACCAAGAC.

Ten or more counts support this clone. Gene names denote mouse genes. Sequencing ends 4 residues short of the CDR3 end; the germline J gene provides the rest. The chain couples TRBV16 to TRBJ2-7; 11 nucleotides match TRBD2. V dropped 3 bases and J dropped 3; count of bases not matched to a gene: 1. In germline, CDR1 is SGHSA, CDR2 FRNQAP. This CDR3 region has 14 residues. The sequenced part of the CDR3 DNA is TGTGCAAGCAGCTTCGGACTGGGGGGCTAT. Protein sequence: CASSFGLGGY. The CDR3 as a whole reads CASSFGLGGYEQYF.

The table lists this clone with many counts. The genes are named according to mouse. The read is 4 residues too short to cover the CDR3 end, so that end is filled in from the germline J gene. The chain is built from TRBV1 and TRBJ2-3; 7 bases align to TRBD2. This CDR3 comprises 16 residues. V dropped 2 bases and J dropped 0; count of bases not matched to a gene: 5. Germline-derived CDR1 and CDR2 are NSQYPW and LRSPGD (reference sequence). The CDR3 is CTCSASWGSSAETLYF. The DNA read from the CDR3 is TGCACCTGCAGTGCATCCTGGGGGAGTAGTGCAGAA.

This clone occurred many times. Gene names and germline refer to mouse. The read terminates 4 residues ahead of where the CDR3 ends, so the germline J gene completes it. The chain uses TRBV17 and TRBJ2-4; 8 bases align to TRBD2. CDR1 is MNHDT and CDR2 is YYDKIL in the germline V gene. J lost 0 bases, V lost 4 bases, and 3 bases had no gene match. CDR3 length: 15 residues. CDR3 DNA, as far as it was read: TGTGCTAGCAGTACCTGGGGGGCTAGTCAAAAC. This translates into CASSTWGASQN. The whole CDR3 sequence is CASSTWGASQNTLYF.

As regards this clone: The listed genes are named as in mouse. From the germline J gene comes the end of the CDR3, since the read stops 4 residues before it. Other DNA sequences in this specimen translate into the identical CDR3. V usage is TRBV13-2 and J usage is TRBJ2-7; 7 bases fit TRBD1. The CDR3 spans 13 residues. J gave up 0 bases and V 5 bases, and 2 bases lay outside the gene matches. Germline V gene sequence: CDR1 NNHNN, CDR2 SYGAGS (reference sequence). CDR3 bases read: TGTGCCAGCGGGGGACAGAGCTCCTAT. Protein product: CASGGQSSY. The CDR3 reads in full as CASGGQSSYEQYF.

This clone was counted many times. Mouse gene names apply. The CDR3 end is not reached by the read, which stops 4 residues before it; the germline J gene fills it in. The chain combines TRBV14 with TRBJ1-1, with TRBD1 identical over 7 bases. The CDR3 sequence is 13 residues long. J lost 1 base, V lost 5 bases, and 2 bases had no gene match. Germline CDR1 is SGHDT and CDR2 is FRDEAV. Here the CDR3 reads CASSRDRNTEVFF. The sequenced part of the CDR3 DNA is TGTGCCAGCAGCCGGGACAGAAACACA. The full variable domain, in which reference TRBV14 and TRBJ1-1 provide the parts outside the CDR3, is EAGVTQSPRYAVLQEGQAVSFWCDPISGHDTLYWYQQPRDQGPQLLVYFRDEAVIDNSQLPSDRFSAVRPKGTNSTLKIQSAKQGDTATYLCASSRDRNTEVFFGKGTRLTVV.

At least ten counts were recorded for this clone. Gene labels here are mouse ones. With the read ending 4 residues before the CDR3 end, the germline J gene is used to fill in that end. V is TRBV1 and J is TRBJ2-7; perhaps TRBD1 as D (6 bases). CDR3 length equals 12 residues. Germline CDR1 is NSQYPW and CDR2 is LRSPGD (reference sequence). CDR3 sequence: CTCSAHRDEQYF. Partial CDR3 DNA: TGCACCTGCAGTGCCCACAGGGAT.

As concerns this clone: These gene names are mouse names. The read terminates 4 residues ahead of where the CDR3 ends, so the germline J gene completes it. V gene TRBV31 combines with J gene TRBJ2-5, with 10 bases identical to TRBD2. The CDR3 contains 15 residues. Trimming cost V 1 base and J 1 base; bases outside gene matches: 2. Germline-derived CDR1 and CDR2 are GKSSPN and SITVG. The part of the CDR3 DNA that was read is TGTGCCTGGAGTCCGACTGGGGGGTACCAAGAC. The encoded protein is CAWSPTGGYQD. In full, the CDR3 reads CAWSPTGGYQDTQYF. The complete variable domain, with remaining parts taken from reference TRBV31 and TRBJ2-5, reads AQTIHQWPVAEIKAVGSPLSLGCTIKGKSSPNLYWYWQATGGTLQQLFYSITVGQVESVVQLNLSASRPKDDQFILSTEKLLLSHSGFYLCAWSPTGGYQDTQYFGPGTRLLVL.

Details on this clone: Each gene name is a mouse one. Read data end 4 residues before the CDR3 end; the end is taken from the germline J gene. The chain combines TRBV19 with TRBJ2-5; 7 bases line up with TRBD1. The CDR3 totals 13 residues. Germline V gene sequence: CDR1 FNHDT, CDR2 SITEND (reference sequence). The sequenced part of the CDR3 DNA is TGTGCCAGCAGTATTGCAGGGGGAGAC. Its protein product is CASSIAGGD. The whole CDR3 reads CASSIAGGDTQYF.

This clone is classed as medium-sized (0.01 to 0.1%). The gene symbols are mouse symbols. Read coverage stops 4 residues before the CDR3 terminus; the germline J gene supplies the remainder. V is TRBV5 and J is TRBJ2-4; the match to TRBD2 covers 9 bases. This CDR3 comprises 15 residues. J gave up 0 bases and V 4 bases, and 2 bases lay outside the gene matches. CDR1 LGHNA and CDR2 YNLKQL come from the germline V gene (reference sequence). The sequenced part of the CDR3 DNA is TGTGCCAGCAGCCTCGACTGGGGGAGTCAAAAC. Translating it yields CASSLDWGSQN. Given in full, the CDR3 is CASSLDWGSQNTLYF.

Ten or more counts support this clone. The gene names here belong to mouse. The read ends 4 residues before the CDR3 terminus; that terminus is restored from the germline J gene. The V call is TRBV14, the J call TRBJ2-7; 11 bases agree with TRBD1. Trimming removed 1 base from V and 3 bases from J; junction bases left unmatched: 0. Germline V gives CDR1 SGHDT, CDR2 FRDEAV. The CDR3 totals 14 residues. CDR3 DNA (partial): TGTGCCAGCAGTTTCGGGACAGGGGGCTAT. This gives the protein CASSFGTGGY. The entire CDR3 protein is CASSFGTGGYEQYF.

This clone is deemed medium-sized. Germline and genes here are mouse. The DNA read from the CDR3 is TGTGCCAGCAGGGTGGGGGGCTATGCT. Translated, it gives CASRVGGYA. The full CDR3 protein is CASRVGGYAEQFF. This chain uses TRBV13-1 with TRBJ2-1, with TRBD2 matching over 7 bases. The CDR3 goes on 4 residues after the read ends, and that part is filled in from the germline J gene. CDR3 length: 13 amino acids. Germline lookup yields CDR1 NSHNY and CDR2 SYGAGN. V lost 5 bases, J lost 3 bases, and 2 bases stayed unmatched.

This clone was recorded a few times. Gene names and germline match the mouse. The CDR3 end lies 4 residues beyond the end of the read and is filled in from the germline J gene. The genes are TRBV2 and TRBJ1-2; no reliable D call. Trimming shortened V by 0 bases and J by 0 bases, and 5 bases separated the two germline ends. The CDR3 contains 14 residues. Germline CDR1 reads LGHNA; CDR2 reads YSYQKL. This CDR3 reads CASSQDLANSDYTF. The sequenced part of the CDR3 DNA is TGTGCCAGCAGCCAAGATCTGGCAAACTCC.

This clone was counted many times. Gene names and germline refer to mouse. The sequence runs out 4 residues before the end of the CDR3; the remainder is reconstructed from the germline J gene. This chain links TRBV13-1 with TRBJ2-7, with TRBD2 identical over 10 bases. There are 14 residues in the CDR3. Germline V gene sequence: CDR1 NSHNY, CDR2 SYGAGN. CDR3 DNA (partial): TGTGCCAGCAGTGATAACTGGGGGGGGTAT. Translated: CASSDNWGGY. The full-length CDR3 reads as CASSDNWGGYEQYF.

The sample holds many counts of this clone. The gene names here belong to mouse. The DNA ends 4 residues before the CDR3 does, and the rest of the CDR3 is filled in from the germline J gene. The chain recombines TRBV13-3 with TRBJ2-2, with 8 bases aligning to TRBD1. Germline values: CDR1 NNHDY, CDR2 SYVADS. V gave up 1 base and J gave up 3 bases; unmatched junction bases: 5. This CDR3 spans 16 amino acids. Partial CDR3 DNA: TGTGCCAGCAGTGATCCCGGGACAGGAGACACCGGG. It translates to CASSDPGTGDTG. The complete CDR3 protein is CASSDPGTGDTGQLYF.

Within the sample, this clone is medium-sized. Germline and genes here are mouse. The read is 4 residues too short to cover the CDR3 end, so that end is filled in from the germline J gene. This chain links TRBV13-1 with TRBJ1-1, with TRBD1 identical over 7 bases. Germline V lookup: CDR1 NSHNY, CDR2 SYGAGN. The V gene end was trimmed by 2 bases and the J gene end by 0 bases; junction bases not matched to a gene: 4. The CDR3 totals 15 residues. The CDR3 sequence: CASSDRQGSNTEVFF. CDR3 bases read: TGTGCCAGCAGTGACCGACAGGGCTCAAACACA.

As regards this clone: One end of the junction fails to match germline, which may point to a read error. Here the gene names and germline are mouse. The read falls 4 residues short of the CDR3 end, and the missing part is taken from the germline J gene. The gene calls are TRBV17 and TRBJ2-4; 9 bases agree with TRBD1. The CDR3 is 13 residues long. CDR1 and CDR2 from the germline V gene are MNHDT and YYDKIL. CDR3 sequence: CASSFGQGNTLYF. Incomplete CDR3 DNA: TGTGCCAGCAGTTTCGGACAGGGGAAC.

This clone was counted at least ten times. Genes and germline come from the mouse. The sequence runs out 4 residues before the end of the CDR3; the remainder is reconstructed from the germline J gene. This same CDR3 is encoded by further DNA sequences in the sample. The gene calls are TRBV14 and TRBJ2-1, with 12 nucleotides matching TRBD2. CDR1 SGHDT and CDR2 FRDEAV come from the germline V gene. The CDR3 totals 15 residues. CDR3 DNA (partial): TGTGCCAGCAGTCCGGGACTGGGGGGAAGGGCT. It yields the protein CASSPGLGGRA. The whole CDR3 sequence reads CASSPGLGGRAEQFF.

A few counts support this clone. Genes and germline come from the mouse. The DNA ends 4 residues before the CDR3 does, and the rest of the CDR3 is filled in from the germline J gene. The chain employs TRBV1 and TRBJ2-1; TRBD1 might be the D (6 bases). Trimming removed 4 bases at V and 3 bases at J, with 7 bases between. CDR1 and CDR2 from the germline V gene are NSQYPW and LRSPGD (reference sequence). This CDR3 comprises 13 residues. CDR3 loop: CTCSGGGYAEQFF. The covered CDR3 bases are TGCACCTGCAGTGGAGGGGGCTATGCT.

This clone was seen a handful of times. Each gene name is a mouse one. The CDR3 is cut off 4 residues early in the read; its end comes from the germline J gene. This rearrangement joins TRBV2 to TRBJ2-4; 9 nucleotides line up with TRBD1. This CDR3 region has 14 residues. The germline V gene has CDR1 LGHNA and CDR2 YSYQKL. J was trimmed by 3 bases and V by 4 bases; bases with no gene match: 2. CDR3 bases read: TGTGCCAGCAGCCGGGACAGGGCCCAAAAC. Its protein product is CASSRDRAQN. The whole CDR3 is CASSRDRAQNTLYF.

This clone has at least ten counts. Genes and germline come from the mouse. This chain's CDR3 is CASSIGGANTEVFF. The part of the CDR3 DNA that was read is TGTGCCAGCAGTATAGGGGGCGCAAACACA. The chain combines TRBV19 with TRBJ1-1; TRBD1 is a possible D gene (5 bases). The read is 4 residues too short to cover the CDR3 end, so that end is filled in from the germline J gene. Germline loops: CDR1 FNHDT, CDR2 SITEND (reference sequence). The length of the CDR3 is 14 residues. V dropped 0 bases and J dropped 0 bases, with 6 bases sitting between them.

This clone was seen at least ten times. Mouse gene names and germline throughout. The CDR3 extends 4 residues past the end of the read, so its final part is completed from the germline J gene. The genes are TRBV1 and TRBJ2-1; 7 bases agree with TRBD1. Trimming at V came to 5 bases and at J to 3 bases, leaving 4 bases not matched to a gene. This CDR3 contains 14 residues. Germline loops: CDR1 NSQYPW, CDR2 LRSPGD (reference sequence). The CDR3 bases that were read are TGCACCTGCAGTCACAGGGGCCCCTATGCT. Translated, it gives CTCSHRGPYA. The CDR3 reads in full as CTCSHRGPYAEQFF.

There are many counts of this clone. Germline and genes here are mouse. The CDR3 spells CASGGSEVFF. CDR3 DNA, as far as it was read: TGTGCCAGCGGGGGGTCA. This chain joins TRBV14 and TRBJ1-1; the D gene is possibly TRBD1 (5 bases). The read comes to an end 4 residues before the CDR3 does, leaving the germline J gene to fill in the end. CDR3 length: 10 residues. The germline V gene has CDR1 SGHDT and CDR2 FRDEAV.

Within the sample, this clone is medium-sized (0.01 to 0.1%). Mouse gene names and germline throughout. The CDR3 is cut off 4 residues early in the read; its end comes from the germline J gene. The genes are TRBV17 and TRBJ1-1; weak D call: TRBD1 (5 bases). This CDR3 has 13 amino acids. V lost 2 bases and J lost 1, with 5 bases in between. Germline lookup yields CDR1 MNHDT and CDR2 YYDKIL. The part of the CDR3 DNA that was read is TGTGCTAGCAGTAGAACAGGAAACACA. Protein: CASSRTGNT. The entire CDR3 is CASSRTGNTEVFF.